The next 27 T cell receptor beta chains were all read from a single sample in a study of T cells in Graves' hyperthyroidism and ophthalmopathy. TCR beta CDR3 regions were amplified from RNA. When the TCR CDR3 underwent first-round RT-PCR, the HTBI primer set was used. TCRdb called the multiplex PCR reads again in MiXCR, with one record for every CDR3 protein. Of a few hundred thousand distinct CDR3 sequences listed, approximately 18% were seen once; the top ten hold around 15%. Sequenced: blood. The receptors originated from a woman aged 40 to 50 with Graves' ophthalmopathy.

As concerns this clonotype: A read error is possible here, since a much larger clone lies one base away. J is TRBJ2-7 and V is TRBV6-1; 8 nucleotides match TRBD2. The CDR3 extends over 14 amino acids. V lost 6 bases to trimming and J lost 2 bases; unmatched junction nucleotides: 6. The germline V gene encodes CDR1 MNHNS and CDR2 SASEGT. CDR3 residues: CASRGAGATYEQYF. CDR3 nucleotides: TGTGCCAGCAGGGGAGCGGGAGCCACCTACGAGCAGTACTTC.

Many counts were recorded for this clonotype. The chain recombines TRBV12-5 with TRBJ2-6; D not resolved. The V and J ends lost 4 bases and 0 bases respectively, with 10 bases between them. The CDR3 loop spans 16 amino acids. The germline V gene has CDR1 LGHNT and CDR2 FRNRAP. CDR3 region: CASGSLTSSGANVLTF. The CDR3 region has the DNA TGTGCTAGTGGTTCGTTGACAAGCTCTGGGGCCAACGTCCTGACTTTC. Supplemented by reference TRBV12-5 and TRBJ2-6, the full variable domain reads DARVTQTPRHKVTEMGQEVTMRCQPILGHNTVFWYRQTMMQGLELLAYFRNRAPLDDSGMPKDRFSAEMPDATLATLKIQPSEPRDSAVYFCASGSLTSSGANVLTFGAGSRLTVL.

This chain uses TRBV7-9 with TRBJ2-7; no clear D gene. Trimming removed 5 bases from V and 2 bases from J, with 7 bases in between. This CDR3 has 12 amino acids. Germline V gene data show CDR1 as SEHNR and CDR2 as FQNEAQ (reference sequence). The CDR3 region is CASSQNTYEQYF. The CDR3 DNA reads TGTGCCAGCAGCCAGAACACCTACGAGCAGTACTTC. Filled out from reference TRBV7-9 and TRBJ2-7, the complete variable domain reads DTGVSQNPRHKITKRGQNVTFRCDPISEHNRLYWYRQTLGQGPEFLTYFQNEAQLEKSRLLSDRFSAERPKGSFSTLEIQRTEQGDSAMYLCASSQNTYEQYFGPGTRLTVT.

This clonotype was counted many times. The rearrangement links TRBV5-6 to TRBJ2-5, with a tentative D call TRBD1 (6 bases). The V gene lost 3 bases and the J gene lost 2 bases, with 17 bases spanning the gap. The CDR3 spans 16 residues. Per germline, CDR1 SGHDT and CDR2 YYEEEE. The CDR3: CASSSIRQATQETQYF. The CDR3 DNA sequence: TGTGCCAGCAGCTCCATTAGACAGGCAACTCAAGAGACCCAGTACTTC.

This clonotype was counted many times. This chain links TRBV20-1 with TRBJ2-4, with D perhaps matching TRBD2 (6 bases). Looked up from germline, CDR1 is DFQATT and CDR2 is SNEGSKA (reference sequence). V gave up 1 base and J gave up 0 bases, with 19 bases separating them. This CDR3 region has 18 residues. The CDR3 sequence is CSARGGESPYLAKNIQYF. The CDR3, as DNA: TGCAGTGCTAGAGGGGGGGAAAGCCCCTATCTAGCCAAAAACATTCAGTACTTC.

In this sample, this clonotype turned up many times. The genes are TRBV11-2 and TRBJ2-5; D is uncertain. The CDR3 contains 17 residues. Trimming took 3 bases from V and 0 from J, leaving 17 bases between them. Germline CDR1 SGHAT, CDR2 FQNNGV. The CDR3 reads CASSFRLKGGDQETQYF. The DNA of the CDR3 is TGTGCCAGCAGCTTCAGATTGAAGGGCGGAGACCAAGAGACCCAGTACTTC.

This clonotype appeared many times. This chain uses TRBV29-1 with TRBJ1-1; D possibly corresponds to TRBD1 (6 bases). The V gene's germline CDR1 is SQVTM and CDR2 ANQGSEA. Trimming left V 7 bases short and J 3 bases short, with 15 bases between. The CDR3 loop spans 13 amino acids. DNA for the CDR3: TGCAGCGCCACAGGGCACAGATACACTGAAGCTTTCTTT. Its translation: CSATGHRYTEAFF.

There are many counts of this clonotype. This clone may be a read error of a much larger clone one base away. This chain uses TRBV6-1 with TRBJ2-7; 7 bases match TRBD2. Germline CDR1 MNHNS, CDR2 SASEGT. This CDR3 has 14 amino acids. In nucleotides, the CDR3 is TGTGCCGGCAGTGAAGCGGGGCGATACTACGAGCAGTACTTC. Translating gives CAGSEAGRYYEQYF.

This clonotype appeared many times. The rearrangement links TRBV28 to TRBJ2-7; D remains ambiguous. Per germline, CDR1 MDHEN and CDR2 SYDVKM. The CDR3 runs 15 residues. V was trimmed by 6 bases and J by 1 base, leaving 16 bases between them. The CDR3 protein is CASSPSRFGSYEQYF. CDR3 DNA: TGTGCCAGCAGCCCCTCACGGTTTGGGTCCTACGAGCAGTACTTC. The full variable domain, its missing parts supplied by reference TRBV28 and TRBJ2-7, is DVKVTQSSRYLVKRTGEKVFLECVQDMDHENMFWYRQDPGLGLRLIYFSYDVKMKEKGDIPEGYSVSREKKERFSLILESASTNQTSMYLCASSPSRFGSYEQYFGPGTRLTVT.

This clonotype was counted at least ten times. The chain links TRBV3-1 to TRBJ2-1, with 15 nucleotides matching TRBD2. The CDR3 is made up of 17 amino acids. Per germline, CDR1 LGHDT and CDR2 YNNKEL (reference sequence). Unmatched junction bases numbered 8, after V lost 1 base and J lost 10 bases. CDR3 protein: CASSQVRGLAGGREQFF. The CDR3 DNA reads TGTGCCAGCAGCCAAGTCAGGGGACTAGCGGGAGGCCGGGAGCAGTTCTTC.

V is TRBV5-1 and J is TRBJ2-5; 9 nucleotides agree with TRBD2. The J segment lost 3 bases and the V segment lost 4 bases, leaving 7 bases of the junction unmatched. Germline CDR1 is SGHRS and CDR2 is YFSETQ. The length of the CDR3 is 15 residues. Here the CDR3 reads CASSLESSGKETQYF. The CDR3 region has the DNA TGCGCCAGCAGCCTCGAGTCTAGCGGGAAAGAGACCCAGTACTTC.

The chain links TRBV9 to TRBJ2-5; no clear D gene. Germline V lookup: CDR1 SGDLS, CDR2 YYNGEE. This CDR3 is 14 amino acids long. Between the trimmed V and J ends, which lost 0 bases and 5 bases, there was a span of 11 bases. This CDR3 reads CASSVGSGRETQYF. The DNA for the CDR3 is TGTGCCAGCAGCGTAGGCTCGGGTCGGGAGACCCAGTACTTC.

This clonotype appeared a few times. This chain connects TRBV5-1 to TRBJ2-6, with D hard to call. CDR3 length: 12 amino acids. The germline V gene encodes CDR1 SGHRS and CDR2 YFSETQ. Trimming took 6 bases from V and 2 from J, leaving 3 bases between them. The chain's CDR3 is CASNAGANVLTF. The CDR3 nucleotides are TGCGCCAGCAATGCTGGGGCCAACGTCCTGACTTTC.

This clonotype was picked up many times. The chain carries TRBV6-2 or TRBV6-3 and TRBJ1-1; D remains unclear. The CDR3 has 13 amino acids. Between the trimmed V and J ends, which lost 2 bases and 1 base, there was a span of 5 bases. Germline V gene lookup returns CDR1 MNHEY and CDR2 SVGEGT. The CDR3 is CASSYVQNTEAFF. The CDR3 DNA follows: TGTGCCAGCAGTTACGTACAGAACACTGAAGCTTTCTTT.

Many counts were recorded for this clonotype. V usage is TRBV29-1 and J usage is TRBJ2-5; 13 positions match TRBD2. V lost 7 bases to trimming and J lost 6 bases; unmatched junction nucleotides: 8. The germline V gene has CDR1 SQVTM and CDR2 ANQGSEA. This CDR3 contains 14 residues. The CDR3 is CSATSGRAGKTQYF. The DNA for the CDR3 is TGCAGCGCTACTAGCGGGAGGGCCGGGAAGACCCAGTACTTC.

This clonotype was counted many times. The chain links TRBV20-1 to TRBJ2-5; D might be TRBD2 (5 bases). Germline loops: CDR1 DFQATT, CDR2 SNEGSKA (reference sequence). The CDR3 extends over 12 amino acids. The V gene lost 3 bases and the J gene lost 6 bases, with 11 bases spanning the gap. This CDR3 is CSASRGTKTQYF. The CDR3 DNA reads TGCAGTGCTAGTCGGGGAACAAAGACCCAGTACTTC.

The chain uses TRBV28 and TRBJ2-5; 9 bases agree with TRBD1. J was trimmed by 5 bases and V by 5 bases; bases with no gene match: 3. Germline CDR1 reads MDHEN; CDR2 reads SYDVKM. CDR3 size: 13 residues. CDR3: CASSKTGGETQYF. The DNA of the CDR3 is TGTGCCAGCAGTAAGACAGGGGGGGAGACCCAGTACTTC.

J is TRBJ2-7 and V is TRBV6-2 or TRBV6-3; tentative D call: TRBD2 (6 bases). In germline, CDR1 is MNHEY, CDR2 SVGEGT. V lost 2 bases and J 1 base, leaving 9 bases between the germline ends. The CDR3 contains 14 residues. In DNA, the CDR3 is TGTGCCAGCAGTTACCAGGACTATTCCTACGAGCAGTACTTC. Its protein is CASSYQDYSYEQYF.

At least ten counts were recorded for this clonotype. A much larger clone differs by one base, so this may be a read error. The chain uses TRBV6-1 and TRBJ2-5; D gene ambiguous. Germline values: CDR1 MNHNS, CDR2 SASEGT. Trimming left V 5 bases short and J 3 bases short, with 4 bases between. The CDR3 has 11 residues. The CDR3: CASSWEETQYF. Here the CDR3 DNA reads TGTGCCAGCAGTTGGGAAGAGACCCAGTACTTC.

The chain combines TRBV7-9 with TRBJ1-5; D might be TRBD1 (5 bases). Looked up from germline, CDR1 is SEHNR and CDR2 is FQNEAQ (reference sequence). This CDR3 comprises 14 residues. V shed 1 base and J shed 3 bases, with 7 bases lying between them. The CDR3 sequence: CASSLEDTNQPQHF. In DNA form, the CDR3 reads TGTGCCAGCAGCTTAGAGGACACCAATCAGCCCCAGCATTTT.

The J gene is TRBJ2-7, the V gene TRBV12-3 or TRBV12-4, with 11 bases identical to TRBD2. Unmatched junction bases numbered 11, after V lost 6 bases and J lost 7 bases. The CDR3 spans 15 residues. The CDR3 spells CASSYRTSGLEEQYF. CDR3 nucleotide sequence: TGTGCCAGCAGCTACCGGACTAGCGGGTTGGAAGAGCAGTACTTC.

This clonotype was observed at least ten times. The chain has TRBV27 and TRBJ2-6; D gene unclear. The V and J ends lost 5 bases and 1 base respectively, with 3 bases between them. The germline CDR1 and CDR2 sequences are MNHEY and SMNVEV (reference sequence). The CDR3 has 13 residues. The CDR3, as DNA: TGTGCCAGCAGTCGTTCTGGGGCCAACGTCCTGACTTTC. Translation: CASSRSGANVLTF. Variable domain in full (rest from reference TRBV27 and TRBJ2-6): EAQVTQNPRYLITVTGKKLTVTCSQNMNHEYMSWYRQDPGLGLRQIYYSMNVEVTDKGDVPEGYKVSRKEKRNFPLILESPSPNQTSLYFCASSRSGANVLTFGAGSRLTVL.

As for this clonotype: One end of the junction fails to match germline, which may point to a read error. The chain couples TRBV12-3 or TRBV12-4 to TRBJ2-2, with TRBD1 identical over 8 bases. The CDR3 runs 16 residues. As DNA, the CDR3 is TGTGCCAGCAGTTTTCGTCAGGGGGCAGTCACCGTGGAGCTGTTTTTT. Protein product: CASSFRQGAVTVELFF.

This clonotype was counted many times. V usage is TRBV28 and J usage is TRBJ1-1; D is unresolved. In germline, CDR1 is MDHEN, CDR2 SYDVKM. V dropped 5 bases and J dropped 4 bases, with 14 bases sitting between them. The length of the CDR3 is 14 residues. CDR3 DNA sequence: TGTGCCAGCAGTCCCCCCGGGAGGTTCACTGAAGCTTTCTTT. Amino acids: CASSPPGRFTEAFF.

This clonotype was detected ten times or more. The chain carries TRBV5-6 and TRBJ2-7; D not certain. This CDR3 region has 14 residues. Germline V lookup: CDR1 SGHDT, CDR2 YYEEEE. V lost 0 bases and J 1 base, leaving 8 bases between the germline ends. The CDR3 DNA is TGTGCCAGCAGCTTGGGGTCAATTTCCTACGAGCAGTACTTC. Translating it yields CASSLGSISYEQYF. Full variable domain (rest looked up from reference TRBV5-6 and TRBJ2-7): DAGVTQSPTHLIKTRGQQVTLRCSPKSGHDTVSWYQQALGQGPQFIFQYYEEEERQRGNFPDRFSGHQFPNYSSELNVNALLLGDSALYLCASSLGSISYEQYFGPGTRLTVT.

This clonotype was seen at least ten times. The chain joins TRBV25-1 to TRBJ2-7; 10 nucleotides line up with TRBD2. There are 14 residues in the CDR3. The V segment lost 4 bases and the J segment 6 bases; nucleotides outside the gene matches: 6. CDR1 and CDR2 from the germline V gene are MGHDK and SYGVNS. The CDR3 reads CASSVPSGSGEQYF. The CDR3 bases are TGTGCCAGCAGTGTACCTAGCGGGAGTGGCGAGCAGTACTTC.

The chain combines TRBV6-1 with TRBJ2-7; D is perhaps TRBD1 (5 bases). Trimming removed 7 bases from V and 3 bases from J, with 13 bases in between. Per the germline V gene, CDR1 is MNHNS and CDR2 is SASEGT. This CDR3 is 13 amino acids long. The CDR3 DNA reads TGTGCCAGCACCCAGGGTCCATACTACGAGCAGTACTTC. Protein sequence: CASTQGPYYEQYF.